This TCR beta chain was observed in a study of blood T cell repertoires in COVID-19. As for the study in general: PBMCs, B-cell-depleted T cells, or T cells were the source of the cDNA or gDNA that made up the material.

Clones were read by immunoSEQ multiplex PCR, and TCRdb kept only the in-frame ones, dropping some. The repertoire includes around 83,000 clones, roughly 90% of them detected once, and about 15% sits in the top ten. This clone is classed as medium-sized (0.01 to 0.1%). V gave up 3 bases and J gave up 6 bases; unmatched junction bases: 12. The germline CDR1 and CDR2 sequences are LNHDA and SQIVND (reference sequence). There are 18 residues in the CDR3. The chain couples TRBV19 to TRBJ2-3, with 13 bases identical to TRBD2. This clonotype was obtained from a man between 65 and 85 years old with active or convalescent COVID-19. Sequenced material: peripheral blood. CDR3 bases: TGTGCCAGTAGTATCTTGTTGCGGACTAGCGGGAGTTCGGATACGCAGTATTTT. Residues: CASSILLRTSGSSDTQYF. The full variable domain, rest sourced from reference TRBV19 and TRBJ2-3, is DGGITQSPKYLFRKEGQNVTLSCEQNLNHDAMYWYRQDPGQGLRLIYYSQIVNDFQKGDIAEGYSVSREKKESFPLTVTSAQKNPTAFYLCASSILLRTSGSSDTQYFGPGTRLTVL.